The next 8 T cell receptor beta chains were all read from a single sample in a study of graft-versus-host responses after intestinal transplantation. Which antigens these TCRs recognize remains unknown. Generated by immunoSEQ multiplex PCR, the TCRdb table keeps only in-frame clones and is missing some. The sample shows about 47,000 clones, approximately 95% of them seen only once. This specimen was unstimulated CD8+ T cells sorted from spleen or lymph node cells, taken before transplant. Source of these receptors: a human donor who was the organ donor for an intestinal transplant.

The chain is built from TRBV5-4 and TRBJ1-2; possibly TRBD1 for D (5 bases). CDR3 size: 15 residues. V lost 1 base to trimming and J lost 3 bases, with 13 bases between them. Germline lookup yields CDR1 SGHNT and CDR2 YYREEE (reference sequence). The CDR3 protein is CASSLSPGLDYGYTF. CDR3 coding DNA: TGTGCCAGCAGCTTGTCCCCAGGGCTTGACTATGGCTACACCTTC.

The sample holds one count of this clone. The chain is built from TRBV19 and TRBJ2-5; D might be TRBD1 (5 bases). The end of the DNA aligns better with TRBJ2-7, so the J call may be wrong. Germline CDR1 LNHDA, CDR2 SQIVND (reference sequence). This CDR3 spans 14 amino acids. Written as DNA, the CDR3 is TGTGCCAGTAGGGCGACAGAGAGCTCCTACGAGCAGTACTTC. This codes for CASRATESSYEQYF.

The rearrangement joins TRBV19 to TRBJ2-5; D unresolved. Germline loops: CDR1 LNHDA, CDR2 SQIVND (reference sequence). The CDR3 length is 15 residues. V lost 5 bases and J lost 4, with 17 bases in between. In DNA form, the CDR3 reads TGTGCCAGTAGTCCAACCTACCTGGCGCCAGAGACCCAGTACTTC. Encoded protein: CASSPTYLAPETQYF.

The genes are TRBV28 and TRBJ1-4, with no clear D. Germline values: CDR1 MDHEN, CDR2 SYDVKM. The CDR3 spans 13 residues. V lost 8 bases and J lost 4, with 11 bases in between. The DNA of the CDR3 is TGTGCCAGCTCCCCTACGTATAATGAAAAACTGTTTTTT. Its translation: CASSPTYNEKLFF.

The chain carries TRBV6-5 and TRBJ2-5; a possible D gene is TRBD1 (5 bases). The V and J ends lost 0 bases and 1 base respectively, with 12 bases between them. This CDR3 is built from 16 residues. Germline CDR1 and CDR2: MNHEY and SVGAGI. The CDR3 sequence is CASSYSEQVSQETQYF. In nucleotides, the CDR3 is TGTGCCAGCAGTTACTCGGAACAGGTATCCCAAGAGACCCAGTACTTC.

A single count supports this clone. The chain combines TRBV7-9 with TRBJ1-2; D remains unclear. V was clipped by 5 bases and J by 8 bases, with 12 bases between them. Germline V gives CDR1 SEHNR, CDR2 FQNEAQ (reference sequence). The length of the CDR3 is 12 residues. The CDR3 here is CASSQYASGYTF. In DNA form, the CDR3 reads TGTGCCAGCAGCCAATATGCCAGCGGCTACACCTTC.

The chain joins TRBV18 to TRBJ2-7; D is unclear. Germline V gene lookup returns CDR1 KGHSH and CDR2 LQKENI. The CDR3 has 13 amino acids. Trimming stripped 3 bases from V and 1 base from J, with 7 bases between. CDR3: CASSPGPSYEQYF. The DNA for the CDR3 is TGTGCCAGCTCACCCGGACCTTCCTACGAGCAGTACTTC.

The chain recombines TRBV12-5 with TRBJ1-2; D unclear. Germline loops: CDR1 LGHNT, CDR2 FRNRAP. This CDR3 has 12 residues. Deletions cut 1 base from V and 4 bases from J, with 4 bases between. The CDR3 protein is CASGLGIYGYTF. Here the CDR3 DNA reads TGTGCTAGTGGTTTGGGAATCTATGGCTACACCTTC.